The sequence of this T cell receptor (beta chain) was determined in a study of cytomegalovirus exposure and HLA in healthy donors (dated by TCRdb to between 2016 and 2019). Regarding the complete study: According to an earlier analysis of 550 to 700 of the donors, about 179 million T cells yielded 117 million unique TCR beta sequences and 276 Gb of sequence data. Roughly 290 gigabases of sequencing data and approximately 92 million unique TCR sequences made up an early release that covered approximately 700 HLA-typed donors. The genetic ancestry cluster associated with self-reported Caucasian donors included over 65% of the roughly 400 genotyped donors. The study aimed to test whether signatures of past pathogen exposure could be identified by cataloging public T cell receptors. Using immunosequencing, the study profiled T cell repertoires from 666 subjects and related those repertoires to cytomegalovirus serostatus. Along with the approximately 700-subject first cohort, a separate validation cohort of about 110 different subjects was used. To predict cytomegalovirus infection status, the study combined high-throughput TCR immunosequencing, statistical association of individual TCRs with disease status, and machine learning. A later analysis re-analyzed previously published TCR beta repertoires from 666 donors and added high-resolution HLA genotyping to study TCR occurrence patterns. The later analysis used no new phenotypic data to find candidate immune exposures, relying instead on TCR beta sequences and their occurrence across donors. In an earlier analysis of 500 to 650 of the donors, high-throughput TCR beta sequencing was used to judge whether each TCR beta V gene segment behaved as functional or pseudogenic. Donor age, sex, ethnicity and CMV serostatus were compiled together with the repertoire data. A later genetic analysis took genome-wide SNP genotypes for about 55% of the roughly 670 donors and used that subset as a discovery cohort. Every discovery cohort repertoire had been produced on one sequencing platform. HLA typing covered class I and class II loci at four-digit resolution. The number of typed donors differed by locus: 629-630 for A, B, C, DRB1 and DQB1; approximately 540 for DQA1; approximately 600 for DPA1; and about 450 for DPB1. Four to six DR-DQ haplotypes were handled as single units for association and clustering, since linkage in the cohort was strong. Among about 370 genotyped donors of the cohort, an average of approximately 240,000 unique TCR beta nucleotide sequences was sequenced per donor, of which 15% to 20% were non-productive. Here is what the overall study found, with its caveats: The study gave a list of about 170 TCR beta chains associated with cytomegalovirus. A later analysis reported that several top co-occurrence clusters appeared linked to parvovirus B19, influenza, CMV and Epstein-Barr virus. In an earlier analysis of a few hundred of the donors, most TCR beta V segments were observed in productive rearrangements about 87% or about 30% of the time, broadly matching IMGT annotations. According to a later analysis, most CMV-associated TCR beta chains appeared to be HLA-restricted, and the HLA associations seemed to be driven largely by CMV exposure. Because some donors lacked HLA typing at each locus, the association tests relied only on the typed subset. Most TCR sequences were observed very rarely across donors, whereas some public TCRs were present in many individuals. A later analysis found that HLA-associated TCR beta chains were more clonally expanded and had lower generation probabilities than equally common non-associated chains. Compared with the roughly 710-donor mean, donors in an Asian-associated ancestry cluster had fewer N-insertions in productive TCRs, according to a later genetic analysis. Some IMGT-functional V segments, including TRBV6-2 and TRBV6-3, could not be distinguished by the 87-base-pair reads and were therefore excluded. A further reported finding was that TCR beta sequences accurately predicted the HLA-A and HLA-B alleles for most subjects in the first cohort. Strong co-occurrence of HLA alleles, especially DR and DQ, made assigning TCR associations to individual alleles difficult. The cohort was sequenced for TCR beta chains only, and without alpha or paired-chain data the features that could be detected were limited. The earlier analysis of around 600 of the donors excluded 15 to 20 rarely observed V segments, including chromosome 9 orphons, because counts were too low. Sequencing depth was assumed to be roughly uniform across donors in the presence/absence analyses, though that assumption may not hold. Specific HLA alleles were associated with more than 15,000 TCR beta sequences at a false discovery rate of 0.05 in a later analysis. Correlated functional status among segregating V segments might be attributable to linkage disequilibrium, but an unknown experimental factor could not be ruled out. The classifier was reported to diagnose cytomegalovirus status with high specificity and sensitivity in both the original cohort and the validation cohort. The authors suggested that the approach could potentially be extended to other disease states and immunological phenotypes. CMV serostatus was the only immune exposure information available for the cohort. In vitro tests confirmed that a few of the cytomegalovirus-associated TCR beta chains recognize cytomegalovirus antigens. V-gene and J-gene trimming of TCR beta chains was associated with a missense DCLRE1C variant in a later genetic analysis, and the association was replicated in an independent cohort. A cluster of highly shared sequence variants was judged likely to be a technical artifact of the sequencing pipeline. In a later analysis, TCR association rates were found to vary across HLA loci, with the most associated TCRs seen for DRB1 alleles and the fewest for HLA-C alleles.

Preparation of the library involved the immunoSEQ multiplex PCR assay. For the multiplex PCR, a mixture combining 60 forward primers for TCR Vbeta segments and 13 reverse primers for TCR Jbeta segments was used. Amplification of the CDR3 region of rearranged TCR beta genes was performed with a multiplex PCR assay on genomic DNA. The Illumina HiSeq System was used to sequence the amplified TCR beta libraries as 87-base-pair reads. The authors' analysis ran thus. A later analysis tallied roughly 76 million unique TCR beta chains across the 610 or so repertoires, and around 10 million of those chains were shared by two or more donors. To remove PCR and sequencing errors, raw reads were error-corrected and collapsed into unique sequences using a nearest-neighbor algorithm that merged closely related sequences. Alignment of CDR3 sequences to IMGT reference sequences was used to assign V, D and J gene segments. For a sequence to be retained, a match of at least six nucleotides to both a V gene segment and a J gene segment was required. A rearrangement was called productive if the CDR3 had no stop codons and remained in frame with V and J, and every other rearrangement was called non-productive. Following IMGT convention, CDR3 was defined as the stretch from the second conserved V-encoded cysteine up to the conserved J-encoded phenylalanine. The earlier analysis of 500 to 650 of the donors excluded any sequence lacking an unambiguous match to a single V gene segment. In an earlier analysis of 500 to 750 of the donors, V segments were called functional above 56.7% productive rearrangements and were called segregating when the between-donor standard deviation exceeded 5%. To diagnose cytomegalovirus status from the catalog of TCR beta chain sequences, a statistical classification framework was built. In a later analysis, V and J genes were assigned by comparing TCR nucleotide sequences against IMGT/GENE-DB human TR gene sequences. A later analysis assigned CDR3 sequences and most-parsimonious VDJ recombination scenarios with the TCRdist pipeline. In a later analysis, each TCR beta chain was defined by its CDR3 amino acid sequence together with its V-gene family, and reads lacking a unique V-gene family were excluded. As a way to deal with suspected cross-contamination and a sequencing artifact, a later analysis dropped 592 nucleotide sequences that were highly shared and had low generation probability. In a later analysis, a clonal expansion index for each public chain was calculated from normalized within-repertoire ranks of inferred template counts. In a later analysis, generation probabilities were computed using a VDJ recombination model fitted to out-of-frame rearrangements, and the results were checked against IGoR. A later analysis scored TCR-TCR, TCR-HLA and TCR-CMV co-occurrence with hypergeometric tests, applying a repertoire-size bias correction to TCR pairs. A later analysis estimated false discovery rates by permuting HLA or CMV assignments 20 times. In a later analysis, co-occurring TCRs were grouped with DBSCAN, and TCRdist sequence similarity was added when clustering was performed within HLA-allele-positive subsets. Repertoires with fewer than 30,000 or more than 120,000 public chains, plus five repertoires with anomalous nucleotide sharing, were excluded from co-occurrence clustering. What TCRdb holds here is the immuneACCESS table cut down to in-frame rearrangements. Part of the clones is not present; checked against another copy, under half of the missing clones reflect an unresolved V gene, and the others are unexplained. That table is the source of V, J and clone size, and D and trimming were worked out from the DNA. Present in this sample are roughly 150,000 clones, more than 70% of which were seen just once. The top ten constitute approximately 3% of the sample.

The germline V and J ends show losses of 6 bases and 10 bases respectively, and no gene match explains 6 bases of the junction. The CDR3, cysteine through phenylalanine, is 12 amino acids long. Solely the CDR3 DNA is kept, with 36 bases framed from the first base. The germline V gene gives CDR1 as SGHVS and CDR2 as FNYEAQ. Remarks on this clone: It lacks a known antigen. The record has no base qualities; no much larger clone is one base away.

The cohort comprised 670 or so healthy bone marrow donors. At the time of sampling, all cohort members were nominally healthy, though unrecorded immune exposures were likely present. The donor tested CMV seronegative and was one of the 352 seronegative cohort members. A peripheral blood sample was provided by each donor, and peripheral blood mononuclear cells were used for TCR beta sequencing. The Qiagen DNeasy Blood Extraction Kit was used to extract genomic DNA from the blood cell samples. Sample: PBMCs. Here the chain combines TRBV7-6 and TRBJ1-2; 9 of the junction bases match TRBD1. This sequence was found in a male donor in good health and CMV-seronegative. The DNA sequence is given as TGTGCCAGCAGTCAATACAGGGGGCTCTACACCTTC. Its amino acids are CASSQYRGLYTF.